The 24 T cell receptor beta chains reported below all come from one sample, sequenced in a study of T-cell memory formation after mild COVID-19. TCRdb reanalysed the 5' RACE reads using MiXCR and keeps one entry per CDR3 protein. Among roughly 260,000 distinct CDR3 sequences, about a sixth were seen once, and the ten largest hold 3.5%. The sequencing input was PBMCs or a T cell subset sorted from them (not recorded which). Receptors were obtained from a young man who had mild COVID-19 (a few samples of this study predate the infection). Cell type and time point are not known.

The chain combines TRBV12-3 or TRBV12-4 with TRBJ2-2; D is uncertain. Between the trimmed V and J ends, which lost 2 bases and 6 bases, there was a span of 16 bases. The CDR3 sequence is 16 residues long. DNA for the CDR3: TGTGCCAGCAGTTTACGGGTCGGCCTTAATGCCGGGGAGCTGTTTTTT. As protein: CASSLRVGLNAGELFF.

This chain uses TRBV5-1 with TRBJ2-2; D unresolved. V was pared by 0 bases and J by 2 bases, with 8 bases between. Per the germline V gene, CDR1 is SGHRS and CDR2 is YFSETQ. CDR3 length: 15 residues. The CDR3 spells CASSLDQVNTGELFF. Written as DNA, the CDR3 is TGCGCCAGCAGCTTGGACCAGGTTAACACCGGGGAGCTGTTTTTT.

There are many counts of this clonotype. V usage is TRBV30 and J usage is TRBJ1-2, with a tentative D call TRBD1 (6 bases). Trimming took 4 bases from V and 8 from J, leaving 14 bases between them. The germline V gene has CDR1 GTSNPN and CDR2 SVGIG (reference sequence). CDR3 length: 12 residues. CDR3 nucleotides: TGTGCCTGGACTCCCGGGGGGCAGGGCTACACCTTC. Translating gives CAWTPGGQGYTF.

The chain combines TRBV10-1 with TRBJ2-7, with 9 bases aligning to TRBD1. From germline, CDR1 is WNHNN and CDR2 SYGVQD (reference sequence). V lost 6 bases to trimming and J lost 6 bases; unmatched junction nucleotides: 12. The CDR3 spans 15 residues. The CDR3, as DNA: TGCGCCAGCAGGGCCCGGGACAGGGAGATACGCGAGCAGTACTTC. Amino acid sequence: CASRARDREIREQYF.

The rearrangement links TRBV19 to TRBJ2-6; unclear D gene. In germline, CDR1 is LNHDA, CDR2 SQIVND (reference sequence). The CDR3 runs to 21 residues. The ends were cut back, 5 bases at V and 0 bases at J, with 26 bases in the middle. The CDR3 bases are TGTGCCAGTAGTTCGTGGAGCCGGCCACCTTCTCCATACTCTGGGGCCAACGTCCTGACTTTC. The encoded protein is CASSSWSRPPSPYSGANVLTF.

The chain links TRBV4-3 to TRBJ1-6, with D unresolved. Trimming pared 5 bases from V and 5 bases from J, leaving 16 bases between. The germline V gene has CDR1 LGHNA and CDR2 YSLEER. The CDR3 spans 16 residues. This chain's CDR3 is CASSFDRHNNNSPLHF. The DNA for the CDR3 is TGCGCCAGCAGCTTTGATAGGCACAATAATAATTCACCCCTCCACTTT.

The chain recombines TRBV29-1 with TRBJ2-7; a weak D match, TRBD1 (6 bases). CDR1 SQVTM and CDR2 ANQGSEA come from the germline V gene. Trimming stripped 4 bases from V and 1 base from J, with 17 bases between. The CDR3 contains 15 residues. CDR3 sequence (DNA): TGCAGCGTTGGGAAGGGGGACGGAGCATCCTACGAGCAGTACTTC. This encodes CSVGKGDGASYEQYF.

V usage is TRBV12-3 or TRBV12-4 and J usage is TRBJ1-2, with D possibly TRBD1 on 6 matching bases. The CDR3 contains 14 residues. Trimming left V 5 bases short and J 6 bases short, with 16 bases between. The CDR3 loop reads CASSKTGTLNGYTF. CDR3 in DNA: TGTGCCAGCAGTAAAACCGGGACACTAAATGGCTACACCTTC.

The sample holds a few counts of this clonotype. V is TRBV12-3 or TRBV12-4 and J is TRBJ2-3; 7 bases align to TRBD2. The CDR3 runs to 15 residues. J gave up 1 base and V 3 bases, and 4 bases lay outside the gene matches. The CDR3 nucleotides are TGTGCCAGCAGTTTTAAGCGGGGTGGCACAGATACGCAGTATTTT. Amino acids: CASSFKRGGTDTQYF.

The genes are TRBV11-2 and TRBJ2-3, with 8 bases aligning to TRBD2. V gave up 3 bases and J gave up 0 bases; unmatched junction bases: 5. The CDR3 has 16 residues. Per germline, CDR1 SGHAT and CDR2 FQNNGV. The CDR3 protein is CASSFFASGSTDTQYF. DNA of the CDR3: TGTGCCAGCAGCTTTTTTGCTAGCGGGAGCACAGATACGCAGTATTTT. The whole variable domain, remainder taken from reference TRBV11-2 and TRBJ2-3, is EAGVAQSPRYKIIEKRQSVAFWCNPISGHATLYWYQQILGQGPKLLIQFQNNGVVDDSQLPKDRFSAERLKGVDSTLKIQPAKLEDSAVYLCASSFFASGSTDTQYFGPGTRLTVL.

This clonotype was observed at least ten times. The chain uses TRBV5-1 and TRBJ2-5; 7 nucleotides match TRBD2. CDR1 SGHRS and CDR2 YFSETQ come from the germline V gene. The J segment lost 5 bases and the V segment lost 4 bases, leaving 5 bases of the junction unmatched. This CDR3 contains 13 residues. CDR3 DNA: TGCGCCAGCAGCCCCCGGGGGGTGGAGACCCAGTACTTC. Translated, it gives CASSPRGVETQYF. The full variable domain, its missing parts supplied by reference TRBV5-1 and TRBJ2-5, is KAGVTQTPRYLIKTRGQQVTLSCSPISGHRSVSWYQQTPGQGLQFLFEYFSETQRNKGNFPGRFSGRQFSNSRSEMNVSTLELGDSALYLCASSPRGVETQYFGPGTRLLVL.

The chain combines TRBV7-9 with TRBJ2-2; the D is unclear. Germline CDR1 SEHNR, CDR2 FQNEAQ (reference sequence). V shed 10 bases and J shed 0 bases, with 18 bases lying between them. The CDR3 covers 16 residues. The DNA of the CDR3 is TGTGCCAATTTCCGGCCCATAGATTCGAACACCGGGGAGCTGTTTTTT. Translated, it gives CANFRPIDSNTGELFF.

This clonotype was seen only once. This chain connects TRBV4-2 to TRBJ2-2, with TRBD2 matching 12 bases. CDR1 is LGHNA, CDR2 YNFKEQ, per germline. Losses at the gene ends were 6 bases for V and 2 bases for J; bases not matched to a gene: 7. The CDR3 loop spans 17 amino acids. This chain's CDR3 is CASRRLAGDQNTGELFF. DNA for the CDR3: TGTGCCAGCAGAAGACTAGCGGGGGACCAAAACACCGGGGAGCTGTTTTTT.

This clonotype was found many times. The chain combines TRBV7-9 with TRBJ1-2; D ambiguous. There are 14 residues in the CDR3. Between the trimmed V and J ends, which lost 0 bases and 2 bases, there was a span of 7 bases. Germline V lookup: CDR1 SEHNR, CDR2 FQNEAQ (reference sequence). The CDR3, as DNA: TGTGCCAGCAGCTTAGCGGCGGGGAACTATGGCTACACCTTC. It translates to CASSLAAGNYGYTF.

This clonotype has a count of ten or more. The V call is TRBV28, the J call TRBJ2-7; TRBD1 aligns across 7 bases. The J segment lost 4 bases and the V segment lost 4 bases, leaving 7 bases of the junction unmatched. CDR3 size: 14 residues. Germline lookup yields CDR1 MDHEN and CDR2 SYDVKM. The CDR3, as DNA: TGTGCCAGCAGTTCCGACAGGGTACGGTACGAGCAGTACGTC. The encoded protein is CASSSDRVRYEQYV.

There are a few counts of this clonotype. This rearrangement joins TRBV6-6 to TRBJ1-4, with 7 bases that match TRBD1. Germline loops: CDR1 MNHNY, CDR2 SVGAGI (reference sequence). Losses at the gene ends were 5 bases for V and 0 bases for J; bases not matched to a gene: 9. The CDR3 length is 17 residues. CDR3 sequence: CASSLAGTDATNEKLFF. In nucleotides, the CDR3 is TGTGCCAGCAGTCTCGCCGGGACAGACGCAACTAATGAAAAACTGTTTTTT.

The chain has TRBV10-3 and TRBJ2-5, with a tentative D call TRBD2 (6 bases). Germline CDR1 reads ENHRY; CDR2 reads SYGVKD. The CDR3 totals 13 residues. The V end lost 4 bases, the J end lost 4 bases, and 10 bases lay between the germline ends. The CDR3 sequence is CAISGGSGETQYF. For the CDR3, the DNA is TGTGCCATCAGTGGAGGTAGCGGAGAGACCCAGTACTTC.

This clonotype was picked up a small number of times. This chain links TRBV19 with TRBJ2-3; 13 nucleotides align to TRBD2. The CDR3 sequence is 16 residues long. V lost 7 bases to trimming and J lost 2 bases; unmatched junction nucleotides: 6. The germline V gene encodes CDR1 LNHDA and CDR2 SQIVND (reference sequence). Written as DNA, the CDR3 is TGTGCCAGTACAAGACTAGCGGGGGGAGTCACAGATACGCAGTATTTT. Encoded protein: CASTRLAGGVTDTQYF.

The chain employs TRBV5-1 and TRBJ1-1; the D is unclear. Per germline, CDR1 SGHRS and CDR2 YFSETQ. Trimming pared 4 bases from V and 0 bases from J, leaving 13 bases between. This CDR3 contains 15 residues. CDR3 sequence: CASSGLNRLNTEAFF. The CDR3 bases are TGCGCCAGCAGCGGTCTAAACCGGCTGAACACTGAAGCTTTCTTT. The full variable domain, with the rest looked up from reference TRBV5-1 and TRBJ1-1, is KAGVTQTPRYLIKTRGQQVTLSCSPISGHRSVSWYQQTPGQGLQFLFEYFSETQRNKGNFPGRFSGRQFSNSRSEMNVSTLELGDSALYLCASSGLNRLNTEAFFGQGTRLTVV.

V is TRBV20-1 and J is TRBJ2-4; D could derive from TRBD1 or TRBD2 (7 bases each). Trimming shortened V by 3 bases and J by 6 bases, and 15 bases separated the two germline ends. The CDR3 has 14 residues. In germline, CDR1 is DFQATT, CDR2 SNEGSKA (reference sequence). The chain's CDR3 is CSASQGGGINIQYF. CDR3 sequence (DNA): TGCAGTGCTAGTCAGGGAGGGGGCATAAACATTCAGTACTTC.

The chain has TRBV30 and TRBJ2-1; maybe TRBD2 (6 bases). V was clipped by 7 bases and J by 0 bases, with 7 bases between them. The CDR3 is made up of 12 amino acids. From germline, CDR1 is GTSNPN and CDR2 SVGIG (reference sequence). This chain's CDR3 is CASAGSYNEQFF. As DNA, the CDR3 is TGTGCCTCAGCGGGCTCCTACAATGAGCAGTTCTTC.

This clonotype was detected ten times or more. The chain combines TRBV6-2 or TRBV6-3 with TRBJ2-7; tentative D call: TRBD1 (5 bases). V lost 2 bases and J lost 0, with 5 bases in between. CDR3 size: 13 residues. The V gene's germline CDR1 is MNHEY and CDR2 SVGEGT. CDR3 loop: CASSYQGSYEQYV. The CDR3 DNA reads as TGTGCCAGCAGTTACCAGGGCTCCTACGAGCAGTACGTC.

This clonotype was seen more than once but under ten times. The chain combines TRBV7-3 with TRBJ2-1; TRBD2 aligns across 12 bases. Trimming cost V 1 base and J 6 bases; bases outside gene matches: 4. This CDR3 is built from 16 residues. Germline assignment: CDR1 SGHTA and CDR2 FQGTGA. CDR3 bases: TGTGCCAGCAGCTTAAAACTAGCGGGGGGTCTCAATGAGCAGTTCTTC. Its protein product is CASSLKLAGGLNEQFF.

V usage is TRBV4-3 and J usage is TRBJ1-1, with 7 bases aligning to TRBD1. V was clipped by 1 base and J by 9 bases; unmatched bases: 5. Germline V lookup: CDR1 LGHNA, CDR2 YSLEER. The CDR3 spans 13 residues. The CDR3 protein is CASSQGRDSKAFF. In DNA form, the CDR3 reads TGCGCCAGCAGCCAAGGACGGGACAGCAAAGCTTTCTTT.